The 32 T cell receptor beta chains below all came from one sample that was sequenced in a study of T-cell reconstitution after alpha-beta-depleted transplantation in children. Unique molecular identifiers were incorporated during preparation of the TCRbeta library. TCRdb called the PCR reads again in MiXCR, with one record for every CDR3 protein. The table records approximately 240,000 distinct CDR3 sequences, roughly a tenth of them present only once. The sample here was PBMCs from the stem cell graft donor, taken from the stem cell graft. The receptors derive from a human donor who donated a stem cell graft to a child with SCID.

This clonotype was counted ten times or more. The genes are TRBV20-1 and TRBJ1-2, with TRBD1 as a possible D gene (5 bases). V lost 6 bases to trimming and J lost 8 bases, with 25 bases between them. This CDR3 has 15 residues. The V gene's germline CDR1 is DFQATT and CDR2 SNEGSKA (reference sequence). This CDR3 is CSAARGLHRPGGYTF. Here the CDR3 DNA reads TGCAGTGCGGCCCGGGGACTACATCGACCCGGCGGCTACACCTTC.

This clonotype was picked up many times. The chain uses TRBV29-1 and TRBJ2-3, with D unclear. Trimming removed 2 bases from V and 0 bases from J, with 6 bases in between. The CDR3 runs to 13 residues. Germline V gene data show CDR1 as SQVTM and CDR2 as ANQGSEA. In nucleotides, the CDR3 is TGCAGCGTTGAACAAAGGAGCACAGATACGCAGTATTTT. It is translated as CSVEQRSTDTQYF.

This clonotype was counted at least ten times. The chain joins TRBV6-5 to TRBJ2-3; unclear D gene. With 8 bases removed from V and 0 bases from J, the gap between germline ends came to 12 bases. Germline-derived CDR1 and CDR2 are MNHEY and SVGAGI. This CDR3 has 14 amino acids. CDR3 sequence reads: CASGWELSTDTQYF. CDR3 bases: TGTGCCAGCGGTTGGGAACTTAGCACAGATACGCAGTATTTT.

This clonotype was counted many times. The genes are TRBV5-6 and TRBJ2-4, with D perhaps matching TRBD1 (5 bases). The germline CDR1 and CDR2 sequences are SGHDT and YYEEEE. The CDR3 spans 15 residues. V was shortened by 3 bases and J by 2 bases, with 12 bases between the two germline ends. The CDR3 reads CASSSPDISKNIQYF. The CDR3 coding sequence is TGTGCCAGCAGCTCGCCGGACATATCCAAAAACATTCAGTACTTC.

This clonotype was observed at least ten times. This chain connects TRBV19 to TRBJ2-1, with D possibly TRBD1 on 6 matching bases. Trimming left V 1 base short and J 5 bases short, with 9 bases between. The germline CDR1 and CDR2 sequences are LNHDA and SQIVND (reference sequence). This CDR3 is built from 14 residues. The CDR3 DNA follows: TGTGCCAGTAGTATAGTCACAGGGAACAATGAGCAGTTCTTC. This translates into CASSIVTGNNEQFF.

This clonotype has ten or more counts. The J gene is TRBJ1-2, the V gene TRBV20-1, with D unclear. Trimming cost V 3 bases and J 2 bases, with 16 bases left between them. The CDR3 extends over 15 amino acids. Per germline, CDR1 DFQATT and CDR2 SNEGSKA (reference sequence). CDR3 DNA sequence: TGCAGTGCTAGCCGGGCAGCCGGGATCAACTATGGCTACACCTTC. This gives the protein CSASRAAGINYGYTF.

At least ten counts were recorded for this clonotype. The chain uses TRBV12-3 or TRBV12-4 and TRBJ2-7, with D maybe TRBD2 (6 bases). V was pared by 5 bases and J by 3 bases, with 17 bases between. The CDR3 extends over 15 amino acids. The DNA of the CDR3 is TGTGCCAGCAGTCCCCTGGCAGGGAGGAACTACGAGCAGTACTTC. Translation: CASSPLAGRNYEQYF.

This clonotype has a count of ten or more. The chain links TRBV10-3 to TRBJ2-1; D is unresolved. The CDR3 consists of 16 residues. Germline loops: CDR1 ENHRY, CDR2 SYGVKD. V lost 4 bases and J lost 1, with 14 bases in between. The CDR3 bases are TGTGCCATCAGTGGTAGAGTAGAAAAGTCCTACAATGAGCAGTTCTTC. Translation gives CAISGRVEKSYNEQFF.

This clonotype appeared many times. Here the CDR3 omits its conserved ending phenylalanine or tryptophan, so a read error is the likely source. It is unclear where the CDR3 begins or ends on the DNA, so no DNA is shown, and the CDR3 is as TCRdb lists it. The chain carries TRBV12-3 or TRBV12-4 and TRBJ2-7; TRBD1 is taken as the D call from the table, unchecked against the DNA. The CDR3 length equals 10 residues, ends included. The CDR3 sequence: CASTPLSFMH.

This clonotype was detected many times. V is TRBV6-6 and J is TRBJ1-5; no firm D call. V gave up 2 bases and J gave up 7 bases, with 9 bases separating them. This CDR3 contains 13 residues. Germline V lookup: CDR1 MNHNY, CDR2 SVGAGI (reference sequence). CDR3 protein: CASSYRVEQPQHF. DNA for the CDR3: TGTGCCAGCAGTTACAGGGTCGAACAGCCCCAGCATTTT.

Regarding this clonotype: At one end, the junction sequence differs from germline, possibly due to a read error. J is TRBJ2-1 and V is TRBV3-1; unclear D gene. Germline assignment: CDR1 LGHDT and CDR2 YNNKEL (reference sequence). The CDR3 covers 11 residues. CDR3 coding DNA: TGTGCCAGCAGCCAAGGGTTCTGGCACGGATGG. Translating gives CASSQGFWHGW.

This clonotype was found many times. The chain carries TRBV24-1 and TRBJ1-5; no definite D call. V was clipped by 4 bases and J by 7 bases, with 7 bases between them. The CDR3 spans 12 residues. From germline, CDR1 is KGHDR and CDR2 SFDVKD. CDR3 in DNA: TGTGCCACCAGTGAATCGGGCCAGCCCCAGCATTTT. Translated: CATSESGQPQHF.

This clonotype has at least ten counts. The DNA for the CDR3 is TGCGCCAGCAGCTTGAGGCCATTGAACACTGAAGCTTTCTTT. Translating gives CASSLRPLNTEAFF. This chain links TRBV5-1 with TRBJ1-1; D is uncertain. CDR3 length: 14 residues. With 1 base removed from V and 0 bases from J, the gap between germline ends came to 7 bases. The germline gives CDR1 SGHRS, CDR2 YFSETQ.

In this sample, this clonotype turned up many times. This rearrangement joins TRBV6-6 to TRBJ1-1, with D unclear. CDR3 length: 12 residues. With 11 bases removed from V and 11 bases from J, the gap between germline ends came to 21 bases. Germline loops: CDR1 MNHNY, CDR2 SVGAGI (reference sequence). CDR3 sequence reads: CACENRNTLAFF. In DNA, the CDR3 is TGTGCCTGCGAGAACCGAAATACTCTGGCTTTCTTT.

In this sample, this clonotype turned up many times. The chain has TRBV25-1 and TRBJ2-7; 7 positions agree with TRBD1. Per the germline V gene, CDR1 is MGHDK and CDR2 is SYGVNS. The CDR3 totals 15 residues. J gave up 5 bases and V 3 bases, and 10 bases lay outside the gene matches. The CDR3 coding sequence is TGTGCCAGCAGTGAGGCAGGGGGTTCCCTACACGAGCAGTACTTC. Translating it yields CASSEAGGSLHEQYF.

This chain uses TRBV12-3 or TRBV12-4 with TRBJ1-4; 9 bases agree with TRBD1. V was pared by 7 bases and J by 5 bases, with 8 bases of the junction left unmatched. The length of the CDR3 is 15 residues. The CDR3 DNA is TGTGCCAGCAATCCCGGACAGGGGCGCAATGAAAAACTGTTTTTT. This gives the protein CASNPGQGRNEKLFF.

There are many counts of this clonotype. The chain has TRBV28 and TRBJ1-1, with D tentatively TRBD1 (6 bases). The length of the CDR3 is 16 residues. Germline V CDR1 and CDR2: MDHEN, SYDVKM. V was pared by 5 bases and J by 1 base, with 17 bases between. The CDR3 sequence is CASSPTGGAGNTEAFF. The CDR3 DNA follows: TGTGCCAGCAGTCCCACGGGGGGCGCCGGGAACACTGAAGCTTTCTTT.

This clonotype was picked up a small number of times. The V gene is TRBV20-1, the J gene TRBJ1-2; unclear D gene. Trimming pared 0 bases from V and 4 bases from J, leaving 9 bases between. This CDR3 has 13 amino acids. Germline V gene data show CDR1 as DFQATT and CDR2 as SNEGSKA (reference sequence). CDR3 residues: CSARDYEAYGYTF. The CDR3, as DNA: TGCAGTGCTAGAGATTACGAGGCCTATGGCTACACCTTC.

The chain employs TRBV5-1 and TRBJ1-1, with D unresolved. The CDR3 spans 14 residues. Germline CDR1 reads SGHRS; CDR2 reads YFSETQ. V lost 2 bases and J lost 3, with 11 bases in between. As DNA, the CDR3 is TGCGCCAGCAGCTTAGGCCAGACTTACACTGAAGCTTTCTTT. Amino acid sequence: CASSLGQTYTEAFF.

At least ten counts were recorded for this clonotype. V and J are TRBV4-1 and TRBJ1-3; D remains unclear. The V and J ends lost 4 bases and 0 bases respectively, with 13 bases between them. CDR1 is MGHRA, CDR2 YSYEKL, per germline. This CDR3 spans 16 amino acids. CDR3 region: CASSRPGRDSGNTIYF. The CDR3 DNA is TGCGCCAGCAGCCGCCCCGGCAGAGACTCTGGAAACACCATATATTTT.

This clonotype turned up a few times. This sequence joins TRBV6-1 and TRBJ2-3, with 9 nucleotides matching TRBD1. CDR3 length: 16 amino acids. CDR1 is MNHNS and CDR2 is SASEGT in the germline V gene. The J segment lost 3 bases and the V segment lost 0 bases, leaving 4 bases of the junction unmatched. CDR3 sequence: CASSEAKGTGTDTQYF. The CDR3 DNA reads as TGTGCCAGCAGTGAAGCAAAAGGGACAGGGACAGATACGCAGTATTTT.

This clonotype has ten or more counts. The CDR3 reads CASSPDGGGYYGYTF. The CDR3 nucleotides are TGTGCCAGCTCCCCGGACGGTGGTGGGTACTATGGCTACACCTTC. The gene calls are TRBV18 and TRBJ1-2; D unclear. This CDR3 has 15 amino acids. V lost 6 bases to trimming and J lost 3 bases, with 17 bases between them. Germline CDR1 reads KGHSH; CDR2 reads LQKENI.

As regards this clonotype: A much more abundant neighbour one base away suggests this may be a read error. This chain uses TRBV5-5 with TRBJ1-4, with D perhaps matching TRBD1 (6 bases). The CDR3 consists of 15 residues. Germline V lookup: CDR1 SGHKS, CDR2 YYEKEE (reference sequence). In DNA form, the CDR3 reads TGTGTCAGCAGCCTACAGGGTCTCGATAATGAAAAACTGTTTTTT. This encodes CVSSLQGLDNEKLFF.

This clonotype was recorded many times. V is TRBV18 and J is TRBJ2-2; 11 positions agree with TRBD1. CDR3 length: 15 residues. In germline, CDR1 is KGHSH, CDR2 LQKENI. V was pared by 6 bases and J by 4 bases, with 4 bases of the junction left unmatched. Here the CDR3 reads CASSPGQGATGELFF. In DNA, the CDR3 is TGTGCCAGCTCCCCAGGACAGGGGGCCACCGGGGAGCTGTTTTTT.

This clonotype was seen a few times. V gene TRBV28 combines with J gene TRBJ1-6, with a possible D match to TRBD1 (6 bases). The CDR3 has 15 amino acids. Germline assignment: CDR1 MDHEN and CDR2 SYDVKM. Trimming shortened V by 7 bases and J by 0 bases, and 10 bases separated the two germline ends. CDR3 loop: CASTTGSSYNSPLHF. CDR3 nucleotides: TGTGCCAGCACCACAGGGAGCTCCTATAATTCACCCCTCCACTTT.

V is TRBV4-1 and J is TRBJ2-2, with D possibly called TRBD1 or TRBD2 (7 bases each). The CDR3 has 16 amino acids. CDR1 is MGHRA, CDR2 YSYEKL, per germline. Trimming shortened V by 4 bases and J by 6 bases, and 18 bases separated the two germline ends. CDR3 residues: CASSLQGGGFAGELFF. CDR3 in DNA: TGCGCCAGCAGCCTACAGGGAGGGGGCTTCGCCGGGGAGCTGTTTTTT.

Ten or more counts support this clonotype. The chain carries TRBV5-8 and TRBJ1-4; weak D call: TRBD1 (6 bases). Germline V gives CDR1 SGHTS, CDR2 YDEGEE. The CDR3 extends over 16 amino acids. V lost 0 bases, J lost 6 bases, and 15 bases lay in between. The DNA for the CDR3 is TGTGCCAGCAGCTTGGGAATGACAGGCACAGATGAAAAACTGTTTTTT. Translation: CASSLGMTGTDEKLFF.

This clonotype appeared many times. The genes are TRBV7-2 and TRBJ1-6, with 9 bases aligning to TRBD1. The CDR3 totals 16 residues. The V and J ends lost 4 bases and 6 bases, in that order; junction bases with no gene match: 7. CDR1 is SGHTA, CDR2 FQGNSA, per germline. The CDR3 spells CASSSRQGGLNSPLHF. For the CDR3, the DNA is TGTGCCAGCAGCTCTCGACAGGGGGGCCTTAATTCACCCCTCCACTTT. Full variable domain (rest looked up from reference TRBV7-2 and TRBJ1-6): GAGVSQSPSNKVTEKGKDVELRCDPISGHTALYWYRQSLGQGLEFLIYFQGNSAPDKSGLPSDRFSAERTGGSVSTLTIQRTQQEDSAVYLCASSSRQGGLNSPLHFGNGTRLTVT.

This clonotype was counted ten times or more. The rearrangement uses TRBV5-1 and TRBJ2-7, with 12 nucleotides matching TRBD2. The CDR3 has 14 residues. The germline gives CDR1 SGHRS, CDR2 YFSETQ. The V gene end was trimmed by 3 bases and the J gene end by 3 bases; junction bases not matched to a gene: 1. The CDR3 here is CASSSGLAGYEQYF. The CDR3 region has the DNA TGCGCCAGCAGCTCGGGACTAGCGGGCTACGAGCAGTACTTC.

Many counts were recorded for this clonotype. In DNA, the CDR3 is TGTGCCAGCAGCTTACTGGCCTCCACACCGGGAGACTATGGCTACACCTTC. Translation gives CASSLLASTPGDYGYTF. The chain carries TRBV7-9 and TRBJ1-2, with unresolved D. The CDR3 covers 17 residues. Germline CDR1 is SEHNR and CDR2 is FQNEAQ (reference sequence). Trimming removed 2 bases from V and 3 bases from J, with 19 bases in between.

This clonotype was picked up a small number of times. V gene TRBV7-9 combines with J gene TRBJ2-2; maybe TRBD2 (6 bases). Per the germline V gene, CDR1 is SEHNR and CDR2 is FQNEAQ (reference sequence). The CDR3 contains 17 residues. V dropped 5 bases and J dropped 0 bases, with 16 bases sitting between them. CDR3 amino acids: CASSPSGVAANTGELFF. CDR3 in DNA: TGTGCCAGCAGCCCCTCGGGGGTGGCGGCGAACACCGGGGAGCTGTTTTTT. Drawing the rest from reference TRBV7-9 and TRBJ2-2, the complete variable domain is DTGVSQNPRHKITKRGQNVTFRCDPISEHNRLYWYRQTLGQGPEFLTYFQNEAQLEKSRLLSDRFSAERPKGSFSTLEIQRTEQGDSAMYLCASSPSGVAANTGELFFGEGSRLTVL.

The chain links TRBV2 to TRBJ2-2; the D is unclear. Germline V gene sequence: CDR1 SNHLY, CDR2 FYNNEI. V was clipped by 1 base and J by 0 bases, with 3 bases between them. The CDR3 consists of 14 residues. CDR3 bases: TGTGCCAGCAGTGAAGGATCGAACACCGGGGAGCTGTTTTTT. It is translated as CASSEGSNTGELFF. The variable domain in full, with the rest retrieved from reference TRBV2 and TRBJ2-2, is EPEVTQTPSHQVTQMGQEVILRCVPISNHLYFYWYRQILGQKVEFLVSFYNNEISEKSEIFDDQFSVERPDGSNFTLKIRSTKLEDSAMYFCASSEGSNTGELFFGEGSRLTVL.